Listed below are T cell receptor beta chains from one sample, sequenced in a study of blood T cell repertoires in COVID-19. Assay: immunoSEQ multiplex PCR; the TCRdb copy retains only in-frame clones and omits some. Of approximately 170,000 clones detected, around 89% appear once; the ten largest clones hold under 30%. The sequenced material came from peripheral blood. The origin of the receptors is a man aged 55 to 69 with acute or convalescent COVID-19. CDR3s include the opening cysteine and the closing phenylalanine or tryptophan. The D gene is left open where the match is weak. For some rows the clone size is stated as once, few or many, or as a class when expanded; others skip it.

v_call	d_call	j_call	cdr3_length	clone_size	cdr3_nt	cdr3_aa
TRBV6-1	TRBD1	TRBJ1-2	15	-	TGTGCCAGCAGTGATCAGGGGGCGTCCAACTATGGCTACACCTTC	CASSDQGASNYGYTF
TRBV7-2	-	TRBJ2-5	14	-	TGTGCCAGCAGCCCTACGGGATTCCAAGAGACCCAGTACTTC	CASSPTGFQETQYF
TRBV12-3/TRBV12-4	TRBD1	TRBJ1-1	13	once	TGTGCCAGCAGCGCTACAGGGGGTACTGAAGCTTTCTTT	CASSATGGTEAFF
TRBV5-1	-	TRBJ2-3	14	-	TGCGCCAGCAGCCCGGGATCGATCACAGATACGCAGTATTTT	CASSPGSITDTQYF
TRBV5-1	TRBD1	TRBJ2-1	16	-	TGCGCCAGCAGCGCTCCGGGACAGGAATTCTACAATGAGCAGTTCTTC	CASSAPGQEFYNEQFF
TRBV5-1	TRBD1	TRBJ1-2	14	-	TGCGCCAGCAGAGGGGACAGGGCCGACTATGGCTACACCTTC	CASRGDRADYGYTF
TRBV19	TRBD1	TRBJ1-5	18	-	TGTGCCAGTAGTATCACCGGGACAGGGGCAAGGGGCAATCAGCCCCAGCATTTT	CASSITGTGARGNQPQHF
TRBV7-9	-	TRBJ1-6	14	-	TGTGCCAGCAGCCCGGACACGAATAATTCACCCCTCCACTTT	CASSPDTNNSPLHF
TRBV5-5	TRBD1	TRBJ1-2	14	-	TGTGCCAGCAGCTTGGGGACAGGCTTCTATGGCTACACCTTC	CASSLGTGFYGYTF
TRBV6-5	-	TRBJ2-1	15	once	TGTGCCAGCAGTTACGGGGGGGCGCGGTACAATGAGCAGTTCTTC	CASSYGGARYNEQFF
TRBV3-1/TRBV3-2	-	TRBJ2-3	18	once	TGTGCCAGCAGCCAAGATGTAGTAGTCCGGGGGGCCGGGGATACGCAGTATTTT	CASSQDVVVRGAGDTQYF
TRBV11-3	TRBD2	TRBJ2-2	18	-	TGTGCCAGCAGCCCCGGAGGGCAGCGGGGTACTAACACCGGGGAGCTGTTTTTT	CASSPGGQRGTNTGELFF
TRBV7-9	TRBD1	TRBJ2-1	15	-	TGTGCCAGCACCGTAGCCGGGACAGGGGGTAATGAGCAGTTCTTC	CASTVAGTGGNEQFF
TRBV29-1	-	TRBJ1-2	12	-	TGCAGCGATTCGGCGGGGAACTATGGCTACACCTTC	CSDSAGNYGYTF
TRBV18	-	TRBJ1-5	14	-	TGTGCCAGCTCACCACTGCGGGGAGATCAGCCCCAGCATTTT	CASSPLRGDQPQHF
TRBV29-1	-	TRBJ1-2	16	-	TGCAGCGTTATAACTCTTCTTCCGGGACAAGACTATGGCTACACCTTC	CSVITLLPGQDYGYTF
TRBV5-1	-	TRBJ1-6	17	few	TGCGCCAGCAGCTCGGACACCTTGAGCTCCTATAATTCACCCCTCCACTTT	CASSSDTLSSYNSPLHF
TRBV27	-	TRBJ2-1	15	-	TGTGCCAGCAGGAGCGACCGGAGCTCCTACAATGAGCAGTTCTTC	CASRSDRSSYNEQFF
TRBV5-1	-	TRBJ2-2	14	-	TGCGCCAGCAGCTTGGCGGGAGACACCGGGGAGCTGTTTTTT	CASSLAGDTGELFF
TRBV9	TRBD1	TRBJ2-7	14	once	TGTGCCAGCAGCCTCCGGACAGGGAGTACCGAGCAGTACTTC	CASSLRTGSTEQYF
TRBV10-3	TRBD1	TRBJ2-2	16	-	TGTGCCACCGGAAACAGGGGGCAATTGGACACCGGGGAGCTGTTTTTT	CATGNRGQLDTGELFF
TRBV6-1	-	TRBJ2-5	12	-	TGTGCCAGCAGTGAGGACTGGGGAACCCAGTACTTC	CASSEDWGTQYF
TRBV19	-	TRBJ1-1	15	-	TGTGCCAGTAGCCTAAATTATGATGAGAACACTGAAGCTTTCTTT	CASSLNYDENTEAFF
TRBV14	TRBD2	TRBJ2-1	16	-	TGTGCCAGCAGCCAAGAGACTAGCGGGAAATACAATGAGCAGTTCTTC	CASSQETSGKYNEQFF
TRBV6-5	-	TRBJ2-1	15	-	TGTGCCAGCAGCCCGCTTGGGGGCAGCTACAATGAGCAGTTCTTC	CASSPLGGSYNEQFF
TRBV19	-	TRBJ1-5	12	-	TGTGCCAGTAAACAGGGCTCTCAGCCCCAGCATTTT	CASKQGSQPQHF
TRBV7-2	-	TRBJ2-5	15	-	TGTGCCAGCAGCTTAGACTTGTCCCCTGTTGAGACCCAGTACTTC	CASSLDLSPVETQYF
TRBV29-1	-	TRBJ1-1	15	-	TGCAGCGTCCACGCAATTCCGGTTGTGCACACTGAAGCTTTCTTT	CSVHAIPVVHTEAFF
TRBV10-3	-	TRBJ2-5	13	once	TGTGCCATCAGTGATCAGGGCCAAGAGACCCAGTACTTC	CAISDQGQETQYF
TRBV25-1	-	TRBJ1-6	15	-	TGTGCCAGCAGTGCCCCAACAGGGAGCAATTCACCCCTCCACTTT	CASSAPTGSNSPLHF
TRBV7-7	-	TRBJ2-5	17	-	TGTGCCAGCAGCTTAACCTTCTCGACAGGTCCCCAAGAGACCCAGTACTTC	CASSLTFSTGPQETQYF
TRBV18	-	TRBJ2-5	14	once	TGTGCCAGCTCGCGGACACCAACCGAAAAGACCCAGTACTTC	CASSRTPTEKTQYF
TRBV6-5	TRBD1	TRBJ1-2	14	-	TGTGCCAGCATTCGGACAGGGGGCGGGTGGGGCTACACCTTC	CASIRTGGGWGYTF
TRBV5-8	-	TRBJ1-2	17	-	TGTGCCAGCAGCCTCGCTAGTGGGACACTTGCTAACTATGGCTACACCTTC	CASSLASGTLANYGYTF
TRBV18	-	TRBJ1-5	14	-	TGTGCCAGCTCACTTATGTATAGCAATCAGCCCCAGCATTTT	CASSLMYSNQPQHF
TRBV29-1	-	TRBJ2-3	13	-	TGCAGCGTTCCGACTAGTATCACAGATACGCAGTATTTT	CSVPTSITDTQYF
TRBV9	-	TRBJ2-2	15	few	TGTGCCAGCAGCGTAGGGCAGACGAACACCGGGGAGCTGTTTTTT	CASSVGQTNTGELFF
TRBV2	-	TRBJ2-4	13	-	TGTGCCAGCACCCGACAGGCCAAAAACATTCAGTACTTC	CASTRQAKNIQYF
TRBV4-1	TRBD1	TRBJ1-2	15	-	TGCGCCAGCAGCCAAGCAGGACAGGGGCATATTGGCTACACCTTC	CASSQAGQGHIGYTF
TRBV5-5	TRBD2	TRBJ2-1	15	-	TGTGCCAGCAGCTTGCGGCTAGCGGGGGGCAATGAGCAGTTCTTC	CASSLRLAGGNEQFF
TRBV5-4	TRBD2	TRBJ2-5	17	-	TGTGCCAGCAGCTTGGGGGGGTTTGCGGGAGGTCAAGAGACCCAGTACTTC	CASSLGGFAGGQETQYF
TRBV5-1	TRBD1	TRBJ1-1	15	-	TGCGCCAGCAGCAAGGGGGACAGGGTTAACACTGAAGCTTTCTTT	CASSKGDRVNTEAFF
TRBV3-1/TRBV3-2	TRBD2	TRBJ2-7	14	-	TGTGCCAGCAGTCTTAGCGGGAGCTCCTACGAGCAGTACTTC	CASSLSGSSYEQYF
TRBV7-9	TRBD1	TRBJ1-2	14	once	TGTGCCAGCAGCGCGGACAGGGGAGGCGCTGGCTACACCTTC	CASSADRGGAGYTF
TRBV7-9	TRBD1	TRBJ2-5	16	-	TGTGCCAGCAGCTTAATGGGGGGGACAGGGGAAGAGACCCAGTACTTC	CASSLMGGTGEETQYF
TRBV7-9	-	TRBJ2-3	12	-	TGTGCCAGCAGCTTCCAGACAGATACGCAGTATTTT	CASSFQTDTQYF
TRBV7-2	TRBD1	TRBJ1-2	17	-	TGTGCCAGCAGCTTAGTAGGACAGGGGGGATCCTACTATGGCTACACCTTC	CASSLVGQGGSYYGYTF
TRBV18	-	TRBJ2-5	13	-	TGTGCCAGCTCGGCTTGGACGGGGGAGACCCAGTACTTC	CASSAWTGETQYF
TRBV5-1	-	TRBJ1-2	15	-	TGCGCCAGCAGCTTGGGGGGCGGGAGTCTCGATGGCTACACCTTC	CASSLGGGSLDGYTF
TRBV27	-	TRBJ1-5	15	-	TGTGCCAGCAGTTTATACCCAGGGAGCAATCAGCCCCAGCATTTT	CASSLYPGSNQPQHF
TRBV11-2	-	TRBJ2-2	14	-	TGTGCCAGCAGCTCTGACCAGGGTCACGGGGAGCTGTTTTTT	CASSSDQGHGELFF
TRBV4-1	-	TRBJ1-2	13	-	TGCGCCAGCAGCCACGGTCAGGGGTATGGCTACACCTTC	CASSHGQGYGYTF
TRBV11-3	-	TRBJ2-3	15	-	TGTGCCAGCAGCTTAGACACAGGGTTGTCAGATACGCAGTATTTT	CASSLDTGLSDTQYF
TRBV18	-	TRBJ1-2	14	-	TGTGCCAGCTCACCGTCCCAGGGGAACTATGGCTACACCTTC	CASSPSQGNYGYTF
TRBV2	-	TRBJ1-1	14	-	TGTGCCAGCAGTGGGGTTGGAGGGTACACTGAAGCTTTCTTT	CASSGVGGYTEAFF
TRBV5-4	TRBD1	TRBJ2-3	16	once	TGTGCCAGCAGCTCGCCGAGGGACAGGGGGCAAGATACGCAGTATTTT	CASSSPRDRGQDTQYF